A single sample is the source of the 21 T cell receptor beta chains below, sequenced in a study of blood T cell repertoires in COVID-19. Here immunoSEQ multiplex PCR was the method, and the copy in TCRdb shows in-frame clones only, minus some. Of tens of thousands of clones listed, roughly four fifths are singletons. Sequencing used peripheral blood. These TCRs come from a human donor in a cohort sampled during active COVID-19.

This clone was seen a handful of times. The chain links TRBV27 to TRBJ1-2, with 8 nucleotides matching TRBD1. From germline, CDR1 is MNHEY and CDR2 SMNVEV (reference sequence). The CDR3 contains 13 residues. V shed 6 bases, J shed 8 bases, and the junction held 8 bases outside the gene matches. CDR3 protein: CASRPGGALGYTF. CDR3 in DNA: TGTGCCAGCAGACCAGGGGGCGCCCTGGGCTACACCTTC.

The chain combines TRBV14 with TRBJ2-5; tentatively, D is TRBD2 (6 bases). Germline loops: CDR1 SGHDN, CDR2 FVKESK. This CDR3 contains 16 residues. Trimming shortened V by 1 base and J by 4 bases, and 16 bases separated the two germline ends. CDR3 loop: CASSQGLGLTGETQYF. CDR3 bases: TGTGCCAGCAGCCAAGGGTTGGGACTTACTGGAGAGACCCAGTACTTC.

The rearrangement links TRBV19 to TRBJ1-5; D is unclear. CDR3 length: 15 amino acids. V lost 5 bases and J lost 0, with 11 bases in between. CDR1 and CDR2 from the germline V gene are LNHDA and SQIVND (reference sequence). The CDR3 is CASSGLDNSNQPQHF. The CDR3 bases are TGTGCCAGTAGTGGCCTAGATAATAGCAATCAGCCCCAGCATTTT.

The table lists this clone with a count of one. The chain carries TRBV5-4 and TRBJ2-1; 11 nucleotides agree with TRBD2. Germline V gene sequence: CDR1 SGHNT, CDR2 YYREEE (reference sequence). This CDR3 comprises 15 residues. The junction had 4 bases not matched to a gene; V was cut back by 4 bases and J by 4 bases. The CDR3 nucleotides are TGTGCCAGCAGCGGGGGGACTAGCGGATACAATGAGCAGTTCTTC. Translation: CASSGGTSGYNEQFF.

The rearrangement uses TRBV10-3 and TRBJ2-7; 7 bases are shared with TRBD1. The length of the CDR3 is 14 residues. After removal of 5 bases from V and 0 bases from J, the junction contained 4 bases not matched to a gene. Germline loops: CDR1 ENHRY, CDR2 SYGVKD. The CDR3 protein is CAISPDRISYEQYF. DNA of the CDR3: TGTGCCATCAGTCCGGACAGGATCTCCTACGAGCAGTACTTC.

This clone occurred once. The chain carries TRBV7-2 and TRBJ2-7, with a weak D call TRBD2 (5 bases). The CDR3 sequence is 16 residues long. V gave up 3 bases and J gave up 0 bases, with 15 bases separating them. Germline loops: CDR1 SGHTA, CDR2 FQGNSA. CDR3 loop: CASSFSGGLISYEQYF. CDR3 DNA sequence: TGTGCCAGCAGCTTTTCGGGCGGGCTTATCTCCTACGAGCAGTACTTC. Full variable domain (remainder filled in from reference TRBV7-2 and TRBJ2-7): GAGVSQSPSNKVTEKGKDVELRCDPISGHTALYWYRQSLGQGLEFLIYFQGNSAPDKSGLPSDRFSAERTGGSVSTLTIQRTQQEDSAVYLCASSFSGGLISYEQYFGPGTRLTVT.

This clone has a handful of counts. V is TRBV28 and J is TRBJ2-7; TRBD2 matches 8 bases. The CDR3 totals 16 residues. Per the germline V gene, CDR1 is MDHEN and CDR2 is SYDVKM. V was pared by 4 bases and J by 5 bases, with 13 bases of the junction left unmatched. Written as DNA, the CDR3 is TGTGCCAGCAGTTCCCCGGCGGGGGGACTTACCAACGAGCAGTACTTC. Amino acids: CASSSPAGGLTNEQYF.

This sequence joins TRBV2 and TRBJ1-5; D is perhaps TRBD1 (6 bases). From germline, CDR1 is SNHLY and CDR2 FYNNEI. V was clipped by 6 bases and J by 6 bases, with 15 bases between them. The length of the CDR3 is 14 residues. The CDR3 protein is CASSWGGLGQPQHF. CDR3 nucleotides: TGTGCCAGCAGCTGGGGGGGGCTGGGTCAGCCCCAGCATTTT.

The chain combines TRBV5-5 with TRBJ2-7, with 9 bases that match TRBD1. Losses at the gene ends were 3 bases for V and 3 bases for J; bases not matched to a gene: 7. Germline loops: CDR1 SGHKS, CDR2 YYEKEE (reference sequence). The length of the CDR3 is 15 residues. The DNA of the CDR3 is TGTGCCAGCAGCTCACAGGGGGCGGGGAGCTACGAGCAGTACTTC. Amino acid sequence: CASSSQGAGSYEQYF. Using reference TRBV5-5 and TRBJ2-7 for the parts outside the CDR3, the full variable domain is DAGVTQSPTHLIKTRGQQVTLRCSPISGHKSVSWYQQVLGQGPQFIFQYYEKEERGRGNFPDRFSARQFPNYSSELNVNALLLGDSALYLCASSSQGAGSYEQYFGPGTRLTVT.

This clone has a single count. The J gene is TRBJ1-2, the V gene TRBV4-3, with 7 bases fitting TRBD1. The V segment lost 0 bases and the J segment 3 bases; nucleotides outside the gene matches: 10. CDR1 is LGHNA, CDR2 YSLEER, per germline. The CDR3 runs 17 residues. CDR3 region: CASSQEATGTAYYGYTF. The CDR3 DNA follows: TGCGCCAGCAGCCAAGAAGCCACCGGGACAGCCTACTATGGCTACACCTTC.

There are a few counts of this clone. A much bigger clone sits one base away, suggesting this may be a read error. CDR3 DNA: TGTGCCAGCAGTGACTCTAGCGGGAACACCGGGGAGCTGTTTTTT. Its translation is CASSDSSGNTGELFF. The V gene is TRBV6-4, the J gene TRBJ2-2; tentative D call: TRBD2 (6 bases). V lost 0 bases, J lost 1 base, and 6 bases lay in between. Germline V lookup: CDR1 MRHNA, CDR2 SNTAGT. This CDR3 contains 15 residues.

The DNA of the CDR3 is TGTGCCAGCAGTCAAGGGACTAGCGGATTCTACGAGCAGTACTTC. Protein product: CASSQGTSGFYEQYF. The rearrangement joins TRBV6-6 to TRBJ2-7; 11 positions match TRBD2. The CDR3 loop spans 15 amino acids. From germline, CDR1 is MNHNY and CDR2 SVGAGI (reference sequence). The V segment lost 5 bases and the J segment 3 bases; nucleotides outside the gene matches: 6.

This chain connects TRBV4-2 to TRBJ2-3; TRBD2 matches 12 bases. This CDR3 region has 16 residues. The ends lost 4 bases at V and 7 bases at J; junction bases unmatched: 9. In germline, CDR1 is LGHNA, CDR2 YNFKEQ. This CDR3 reads CASSPTGLAGPNTQYF. The DNA for the CDR3 is TGTGCCAGCAGCCCGACGGGACTAGCGGGCCCAAATACGCAGTATTTT.

The chain joins TRBV14 to TRBJ1-2, with 7 nucleotides matching TRBD1. The V and J ends lost 2 bases and 4 bases, in that order; junction bases with no gene match: 7. The CDR3 is 15 amino acids. Germline CDR1 and CDR2: SGHDN and FVKESK. CDR3 in amino acids: CASSQIDRDSYGYTF. CDR3 coding DNA: TGTGCCAGCAGCCAAATCGACCGGGACAGCTATGGCTACACCTTC.

This chain links TRBV19 with TRBJ2-7; no clear D gene. The germline CDR1 and CDR2 sequences are LNHDA and SQIVND (reference sequence). The CDR3 is 14 amino acids. V gave up 5 bases and J gave up 1 base, with 12 bases separating them. The CDR3, as DNA: TGTGCCAGTAGTGTCGTCGACACGTCCTACGAGCAGTACTTC. This gives the protein CASSVVDTSYEQYF.

This chain links TRBV7-3 with TRBJ2-1; D is unresolved. Trimming removed 5 bases at V and 9 bases at J, with 11 bases between. CDR1 is SGHTA, CDR2 FQGTGA, per germline. This CDR3 has 12 amino acids. CDR3 sequence (DNA): TGTGCCAGCAGCGAACGTAGAGGTGAGCAGTTCTTC. It encodes CASSERRGEQFF.

The chain uses TRBV27 and TRBJ2-7; a possible D gene is TRBD1 (5 bases). Germline V gene lookup returns CDR1 MNHEY and CDR2 SMNVEV (reference sequence). The CDR3 has 14 residues. The ends were cut back, 6 bases at V and 2 bases at J, with 14 bases in the middle. CDR3 in DNA: TGTGCCAGCAGGGTTACCAGGGCGACCTACGAGCAGTACTTC. Protein product: CASRVTRATYEQYF.

In its sample, this clone was seen a few times. V usage is TRBV5-8 and J usage is TRBJ1-1, with unresolved D. CDR1 SGHTS and CDR2 YDEGEE come from the germline V gene. The V end lost 4 bases, the J end lost 6 bases, and 13 bases lay between the germline ends. The CDR3 consists of 13 residues. The CDR3 here is CASSPRVKPEAFF. For the CDR3, the DNA is TGTGCCAGCAGCCCCCGAGTGAAACCTGAAGCTTTCTTT.

Notes on this clone: The junction does not match germline at one end; this may be a read error. J is TRBJ2-5 and V is TRBV7-2; TRBD2 agrees at 8 bases. Germline CDR1 and CDR2: SGHTA and FQGNSA. The length of the CDR3 is 14 residues. Here the CDR3 reads CASSVAGVRGAQYF. For the CDR3, the DNA is TGTGCCAGCAGCGTAGCGGGTGTGCGGGGGGCCCAGTACTTC.

The rearrangement links TRBV28 to TRBJ2-7; 9 bases are a match to TRBD1. V lost 4 bases, J lost 3 bases, and 7 bases stayed unmatched. In germline, CDR1 is MDHEN, CDR2 SYDVKM. The CDR3 spans 15 residues. CDR3 DNA: TGTGCCAGCAGTTCCGCGGGACAGGGTCTCTACGAGCAGTACTTC. It encodes CASSSAGQGLYEQYF.

The chain recombines TRBV27 with TRBJ2-3, with 7 bases identical to TRBD2. J was trimmed by 5 bases and V by 9 bases; bases with no gene match: 11. Germline values: CDR1 MNHEY, CDR2 SMNVEV (reference sequence). CDR3 length: 14 residues. DNA for the CDR3: TGTGCCAGTAGGCTAGCGGATACGGGAGATACGCAGTATTTT. It is translated as CASRLADTGDTQYF.